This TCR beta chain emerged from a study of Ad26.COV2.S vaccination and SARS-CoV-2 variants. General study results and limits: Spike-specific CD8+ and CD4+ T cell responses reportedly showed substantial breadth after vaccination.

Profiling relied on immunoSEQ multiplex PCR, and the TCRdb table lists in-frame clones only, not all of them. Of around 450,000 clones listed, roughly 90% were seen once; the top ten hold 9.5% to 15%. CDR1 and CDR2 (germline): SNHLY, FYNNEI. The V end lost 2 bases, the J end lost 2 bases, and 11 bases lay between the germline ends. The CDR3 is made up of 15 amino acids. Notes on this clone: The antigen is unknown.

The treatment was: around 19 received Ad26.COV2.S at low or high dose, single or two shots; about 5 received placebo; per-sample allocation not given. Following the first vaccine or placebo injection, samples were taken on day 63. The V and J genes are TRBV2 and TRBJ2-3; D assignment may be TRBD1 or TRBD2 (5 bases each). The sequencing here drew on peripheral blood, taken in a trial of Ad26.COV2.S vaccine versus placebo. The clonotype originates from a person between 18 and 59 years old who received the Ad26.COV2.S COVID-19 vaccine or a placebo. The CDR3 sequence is CASSEMGEHTDTQYF. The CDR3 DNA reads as TGTGCCAGCAGTGAAATGGGGGAGCACACAGATACGCAGTATTTT.